This T cell receptor beta chain was identified during a study of shared clonotypes between healthy human individuals. Study-wide findings and caveats: A few donors shared approximately 5% of their naive CD4 clonotypes. Naive subsets generally exceeded memory subsets in estimated richness.

Genomic DNA per cell subset filled all wells of several immunoSEQ plates. Sequencing was performed with immunoSEQ multiplex PCR; in TCRdb, only in-frame clones are kept and a portion is missing. The sample shows about 680,000 clones, more than 70% of them seen only once. CDR1 and CDR2 from the germline V gene are KGHSH and LQKENI. The junction had 4 bases not matched to a gene; V was cut back by 4 bases and J by 2 bases. The CDR3 loop spans 14 amino acids. As for this clone: Its antigen is as yet unknown.

Material for sequencing was memory CD4+ T cells sorted from blood. Subset here: CD45RA-negative fraction. The receptor was isolated from a woman in her 30s in good health. The J gene is TRBJ2-5, the V gene TRBV18; 7 nucleotides align to TRBD1. In DNA, the CDR3 is TGTGCCAGCTCACTTGTGGGACAGCAAGAGACCCAGTACTTC. Protein: CASSLVGQQETQYF.